These T cell receptor beta chains were read from a single sample in a study of blood T cell repertoires in COVID-19. TCRdb's table, derived via immunoSEQ multiplex PCR, lists solely in-frame clones and lacks some. Seen here are over 90,000 clones, 75% to 95% observed once, and the top ten hold around 5%. Sequencing was done on a sample of peripheral blood. The receptors shown here come from a man over 45 with acute or convalescent COVID-19. Each CDR3 is given with its conserved first and last residue. The order of the fields is V gene, clone size, CDR3 length, J gene, CDR3 protein. A row's size may be missing; if present it is once, few, many or a size class.

V: TRBV9; size: .; length: 15; J: TRBJ1-6; CDR3: CASSGGRGVNSPLHF
V: TRBV12-5; size: .; length: 12; J: TRBJ2-7; CDR3: CASGLLVYEQYF
V: TRBV7-8; size: .; length: 13; J: TRBJ2-7; CDR3: CASSRQAYLEQYF
V: TRBV5-1; size: .; length: 20; J: TRBJ2-3; CDR3: CASSDRTGGLAYSSTDTQYF
V: TRBV6-6; size: .; length: 13; J: TRBJ2-3; CDR3: CASGRDGTDTQYF
V: TRBV27; size: .; length: 14; J: TRBJ2-3; CDR3: CASSLTGAPDTQYF
V: TRBV19; size: .; length: 15; J: TRBJ2-6; CDR3: CASTPRVAGANVLTF
V: TRBV19; size: .; length: 14; J: TRBJ1-5; CDR3: CASSSRDSNQPQHF
V: TRBV4-3; size: .; length: 20; J: TRBJ1-4; CDR3: CASSLSIGGQVATPYEKLFF
V: TRBV20-1; size: .; length: 15; J: TRBJ2-3; CDR3: CSASEAGGWTDTQYF
V: TRBV27; size: .; length: 16; J: TRBJ2-1; CDR3: CASSLMVTSGYNEQFF
V: TRBV6-5; size: .; length: 15; J: TRBJ1-5; CDR3: CASRHRVQSNQPQHF
V: TRBV5-4; size: .; length: 16; J: TRBJ2-3; CDR3: CASSPGTSGRTDTQYF
V: TRBV27; size: .; length: 14; J: TRBJ1-2; CDR3: CASSLKGGIYGYTF
V: TRBV11-2; size: .; length: 14; J: TRBJ2-1; CDR3: CASSLGLEVREQFF
V: TRBV19; size: .; length: 12; J: TRBJ2-7; CDR3: CASSPRDSEQYF
V: TRBV6-5; size: .; length: 15; J: TRBJ2-3; CDR3: CASSYSALATDTQYF
V: TRBV29-1; size: .; length: 14; J: TRBJ2-1; CDR3: CSAILAGGLYEQFF
V: TRBV3-1/TRBV3-2; size: .; length: 14; J: TRBJ2-5; CDR3: CASSQPGLDFPRYF
V: TRBV5-4; size: few; length: 17; J: TRBJ1-2; CDR3: CASSRPGTGGSIYGYTF
V: TRBV10-3; size: once; length: 13; J: TRBJ1-2; CDR3: CAISPGINYGYTF
V: TRBV18; size: .; length: 16; J: TRBJ1-4; CDR3: CASSPSIQGVDEKLFF
V: TRBV9; size: .; length: 18; J: TRBJ2-1; CDR3: CASSAGTGLRRRNNEQFF
V: TRBV19; size: .; length: 15; J: TRBJ2-1; CDR3: CASSPWGGYGNEQFF
V: TRBV10-2; size: .; length: 17; J: TRBJ2-3; CDR3: CASNNGRLAGAADTQYF
V: TRBV5-1; size: once; length: 13; J: TRBJ2-1; CDR3: CASSPRGGNEQFF
V: TRBV5-6; size: .; length: 13; J: TRBJ2-1; CDR3: CASSFGSQPVQFF
V: TRBV5-1; size: .; length: 15; J: TRBJ2-7; CDR3: CASSHVGTESYEQYF
V: TRBV27; size: .; length: 18; J: TRBJ1-6; CDR3: CASSPLGTGSAGNSPLHF
V: TRBV10-2; size: .; length: 15; J: TRBJ2-7; CDR3: CASSVPGQGSYEQYF
V: TRBV4-3; size: .; length: 18; J: TRBJ2-7; CDR3: CASSQDWLAGGTVNEQYF
V: TRBV19; size: .; length: 12; J: TRBJ2-2; CDR3: CASKGGAGELFF
V: TRBV9; size: .; length: 18; J: TRBJ2-5; CDR3: CASSVGRSSGYGQETQYF
V: TRBV19; size: .; length: 15; J: TRBJ1-1; CDR3: CASSKGQGAWTEAFF
V: TRBV7-2; size: few; length: 14; J: TRBJ1-5; CDR3: CASSLFPSDQPQHF
V: TRBV5-1; size: few; length: 19; J: TRBJ2-1; CDR3: CASSSSGTSGGSSYNEQFF
V: TRBV7-6; size: .; length: 12; J: TRBJ2-5; CDR3: CASSHLRETQYF
V: TRBV7-6; size: few; length: 16; J: TRBJ2-7; CDR3: CASSLGLAGGSYEQYF
V: TRBV7-2; size: .; length: 15; J: TRBJ2-3; CDR3: CASSGLGGYMNTQYF
V: TRBV11-2; size: .; length: 16; J: TRBJ1-5; CDR3: CASSLVAPGASQPQHF
V: TRBV10-3; size: .; length: 12; J: TRBJ2-5; CDR3: CAISSVQETQYF
V: TRBV9; size: .; length: 16; J: TRBJ2-2; CDR3: CASSNNLASEYGELFF
V: TRBV7-2; size: .; length: 17; J: TRBJ1-5; CDR3: CASSHGQGRVSNQPQHF
V: TRBV3-1/TRBV3-2; size: .; length: 13; J: TRBJ1-3; CDR3: CASEPVSGNTIYF
V: TRBV27; size: .; length: 14; J: TRBJ2-6; CDR3: CASRLTSGANVLTF
V: TRBV7-9; size: .; length: 15; J: TRBJ1-1; CDR3: CASSLEGQMNTEAFF
V: TRBV19; size: .; length: 15; J: TRBJ1-3; CDR3: CASSIAAGLGNTIYF
V: TRBV4-3; size: once; length: 14; J: TRBJ1-2; CDR3: CASSQDEGSYGYTF
V: TRBV29-1; size: .; length: 13; J: TRBJ1-2; CDR3: CSVGGGVDYGYTF
V: TRBV11-2; size: .; length: 15; J: TRBJ1-2; CDR3: CASSLDPAGVYGYTF
V: TRBV12-3/TRBV12-4; size: .; length: 13; J: TRBJ1-2; CDR3: CASSLGPPYGYTF
V: TRBV30; size: .; length: 12; J: TRBJ2-2; CDR3: CAWGTGPGELFF
V: TRBV5-1; size: .; length: 12; J: TRBJ2-5; CDR3: CASSFALETQYF
V: TRBV13; size: .; length: 15; J: TRBJ2-3; CDR3: CASRPSSGSTDTQYF
V: TRBV30; size: .; length: 15; J: TRBJ1-5; CDR3: CAWSPDRKQNQPQHF
V: TRBV2; size: once; length: 15; J: TRBJ2-1; CDR3: CASIADYSSYNEQFF
V: TRBV3-1/TRBV3-2; size: .; length: 12; J: TRBJ1-1; CDR3: CASSPRGSEAFF
V: TRBV6-5; size: .; length: 14; J: TRBJ2-7; CDR3: CASSYSRGSYEQYF
V: TRBV11-2; size: .; length: 11; J: TRBJ1-3; CDR3: CASSLADTIYF